This T cell receptor beta chain was sequenced during a study of OX40 agonist ivuxolimab in advanced cancers. The method was immunoSEQ multiplex PCR; TCRdb's version includes in-frame clones alone and lacks a portion of them. There are roughly 46,000 clones in the sample; approximately 90% occur only once, and about 14% lies in the top ten. The sample was CD4+ or CD8+ T cells sorted from blood, taken in a trial of the OX40 agonist ivuxolimab. The TCR comes from an adult with an advanced solid tumor such as melanoma, head and neck, liver or kidney cancer.

CDR3 protein: CASSQFSPSGSYEQYF. CDR3 DNA sequence: TGCGCCAGCAGTCAATTTTCGCCTAGCGGGTCCTACGAGCAGTACTTC. V gene TRBV23-1 combines with J gene TRBJ2-7; TRBD2 matches 8 bases. TRBV23-1 is an ORF, with its function uncertain. The CDR3 runs 16 residues. V dropped 1 base and J dropped 1; count of bases not matched to a gene: 6.